One TCR beta chain is described in this entry. Trimming stripped 5 bases from V and 2 bases from J, with 13 bases between. The length of the CDR3 is 14 residues. Germline CDR1 is SGHRS and CDR2 is YFSETQ. Time point specified: after dendritic cell vaccination, including at tumor progression/relapse. The source of the sample is a study of glioma-infiltrating T cells after dendritic cell vaccination. As for the study in general: Dendritic cell vaccination trial patients had either newly diagnosed or recurrent glioblastoma. Patients received autologous tumor lysate-pulsed dendritic cell vaccination between about 2002 and 2012.

Amplification used 60 V beta primers and 13 J beta primers. Assay: immunoSEQ multiplex PCR; the TCRdb copy retains only in-frame clones and omits some. The sample has approximately 50,000 clones, 75% to 90% seen once. The sequences come from blood, collected after dendritic cell vaccination. The chain combines TRBV5-1 with TRBJ1-1; D gene ambiguous. The receptor was derived from a human donor with glioblastoma. Here the CDR3 DNA reads TGCGCCAGCAGTAGATCCTTGACAAACACTGAAGCTTTCTTT. Its protein product is CASSRSLTNTEAFF.